Following are 16 T cell receptor beta chains from one sample sequenced in a study of OX40 agonist ivuxolimab in advanced cancers. Only in-frame clones appear in the TCRdb table, and some are missing; sequencing was by immunoSEQ multiplex PCR. The data contain under 100,000 clones, about 90% of them singletons. This specimen consisted of CD4+ or CD8+ T cells sorted from blood, obtained in a trial of the OX40 agonist ivuxolimab. The receptor set was obtained from an adult with an advanced solid tumor such as melanoma, head and neck, liver or kidney cancer.

The rearrangement uses TRBV27 and TRBJ2-3, with 10 bases identical to TRBD2. The CDR3 sequence is 17 residues long. The V segment lost 4 bases and the J segment 3 bases; nucleotides outside the gene matches: 10. Germline V gives CDR1 MNHEY, CDR2 SMNVEV (reference sequence). The CDR3 DNA follows: TGTGCCAGCAGTTCCCCCCTAGCGGGAGAGAAGACAGATACGCAGTATTTT. Protein sequence: CASSSPLAGEKTDTQYF.

The chain carries TRBV4-1 and TRBJ1-1; D may be TRBD1 (6 bases). This CDR3 spans 16 amino acids. The germline CDR1 and CDR2 sequences are MGHRA and YSYEKL. V gave up 3 bases and J gave up 4 bases, with 18 bases separating them. The CDR3 bases are TGCGCCAGCAGCCAGGTGCGTAGTCAGGGGCCCACTGAAGCTTTCTTT. It specifies CASSQVRSQGPTEAFF.

The V gene is TRBV27, the J gene TRBJ2-3, with a possible D match to TRBD2 (5 bases). Germline values: CDR1 MNHEY, CDR2 SMNVEV (reference sequence). Trimming removed 0 bases from V and 1 base from J, with 11 bases in between. The CDR3 length is 16 residues. CDR3 bases: TGTGCCAGCAGTTTATCGAGGGTTGTGGGCACAGATACGCAGTATTTT. It is translated as CASSLSRVVGTDTQYF.

The chain's CDR3 is CASSLVGGRGDTQYF. The CDR3 coding sequence is TGTGCCAGCAGCTTAGTTGGGGGAAGGGGAGATACGCAGTATTTT. V usage is TRBV7-9 and J usage is TRBJ2-3, with D perhaps given as TRBD1 or TRBD2 (5 bases each). Germline V gives CDR1 SEHNR, CDR2 FQNEAQ (reference sequence). V was trimmed by 1 base and J by 5 bases, leaving 13 bases between them. This CDR3 has 15 amino acids. Supplemented by reference TRBV7-9 and TRBJ2-3, the full variable domain reads DTGVSQNPRHKITKRGQNVTFRCDPISEHNRLYWYRQTLGQGPEFLTYFQNEAQLEKSRLLSDRFSAERPKGSFSTLEIQRTEQGDSAMYLCASSLVGGRGDTQYFGPGTRLTVL.

The chain has TRBV7-2 and TRBJ2-3; 10 bases match TRBD2. Germline loops: CDR1 SGHTA, CDR2 FQGNSA. The CDR3 is made up of 16 amino acids. The V gene end was trimmed by 2 bases and the J gene end by 5 bases; junction bases not matched to a gene: 7. CDR3 region: CASSLSVAGGLDTQYF. CDR3 nucleotide sequence: TGTGCCAGCAGCTTATCGGTAGCGGGAGGTTTAGATACGCAGTATTTT.

This sequence joins TRBV10-3 and TRBJ2-3; D uncertain. The V gene lost 4 bases and the J gene lost 6 bases, with 14 bases spanning the gap. This CDR3 spans 14 amino acids. Germline V CDR1 and CDR2: ENHRY, SYGVKD. This CDR3 is CAISVSESTDTQYF. The CDR3 DNA reads TGTGCCATCAGTGTCTCGGAATCAACGGATACGCAGTATTTT.

The V and J genes are TRBV6-5 and TRBJ1-5; TRBD1 aligns across 9 bases. The CDR3 loop spans 14 amino acids. Germline trimming cut 10 bases from V and 1 base from J; bases unmatched to any gene: 5. Germline V gene lookup returns CDR1 MNHEY and CDR2 SVGAGI. CDR3 loop: CATGQGRSNQPQHF. CDR3 nucleotides: TGTGCCACCGGACAGGGGCGAAGCAATCAGCCCCAGCATTTT.

The V gene is TRBV30, the J gene TRBJ2-5; no reliable D call. Per germline, CDR1 GTSNPN and CDR2 SVGIG (reference sequence). The V end was cut by 2 bases, the J end by 5 bases, with 9 bases between. This CDR3 spans 12 amino acids. The CDR3 DNA is TGTGCCTGGAGTTCCATTGTGGAGACCCAGTACTTC. This codes for CAWSSIVETQYF.

The rearrangement joins TRBV4-2 to TRBJ1-4; D is unresolved. Trimming took 0 bases from V and 13 from J, leaving 12 bases between them. This CDR3 region has 13 residues. Germline CDR1 and CDR2: LGHNA and YNFKEQ. CDR3: CASSQDHRRGLFF. The CDR3 coding sequence is TGTGCCAGCAGCCAAGATCATAGAAGAGGACTGTTTTTT.

The chain couples TRBV7-9 to TRBJ2-5, with TRBD2 identical over 7 bases. CDR1 and CDR2 from the germline V gene are SEHNR and FQNEAQ (reference sequence). V dropped 3 bases and J dropped 2; count of bases not matched to a gene: 3. This CDR3 region has 14 residues. The CDR3 DNA reads as TGTGCCAGCAGCTTTACAGCGGGACAAGAGACCCAGTACTTC. It encodes CASSFTAGQETQYF. The full variable domain, completed using reference TRBV7-9 and TRBJ2-5, is DTGVSQNPRHKITKRGQNVTFRCDPISEHNRLYWYRQTLGQGPEFLTYFQNEAQLEKSRLLSDRFSAERPKGSFSTLEIQRTEQGDSAMYLCASSFTAGQETQYFGPGTRLLVL.

The chain joins TRBV6-5 to TRBJ2-1; D is perhaps TRBD1 (6 bases). Germline CDR1 reads MNHEY; CDR2 reads SVGAGI. CDR3 length: 14 residues. Trimming pared 6 bases from V and 6 bases from J, leaving 15 bases between. The CDR3 loop is CASSRRDNFNEQFF. The CDR3, as DNA: TGTGCCAGCAGCCGCCGGGACAATTTCAATGAGCAGTTCTTC.

The genes are TRBV28 and TRBJ1-5, with 7 bases identical to TRBD1. Germline V gene data show CDR1 as MDHEN and CDR2 as SYDVKM. The CDR3 spans 17 residues. Trimming cost V 5 bases and J 0 bases; bases outside gene matches: 10. Here the CDR3 reads CASSLRGGRHSNQPQHF. The CDR3 nucleotides are TGTGCCAGCAGTCTCAGGGGGGGCAGACATAGCAATCAGCCCCAGCATTTT.

The chain joins TRBV18 to TRBJ1-1; tentatively, D is TRBD1 (5 bases). The CDR3 loop spans 13 amino acids. Trimming removed 2 bases at V and 5 bases at J, with 9 bases between. CDR1 and CDR2 (germline): KGHSH, LQKENI. The CDR3: CASSPEGRTEAFF. Here the CDR3 DNA reads TGTGCCAGCTCACCAGAGGGGAGGACTGAAGCTTTCTTT.

This chain connects TRBV5-1 to TRBJ2-7; 10 bases map to TRBD2. Germline V gives CDR1 SGHRS, CDR2 YFSETQ. V was clipped by 2 bases and J by 2 bases; unmatched bases: 19. This CDR3 contains 20 residues. Here the CDR3 DNA reads TGCGCCAGCAGCTTTGACCCTCCTAGCGGCTATAGCGGGAGGACCTACGAGCAGTACTTC. Protein sequence: CASSFDPPSGYSGRTYEQYF. The variable domain in full, with the rest retrieved from reference TRBV5-1 and TRBJ2-7, is KAGVTQTPRYLIKTRGQQVTLSCSPISGHRSVSWYQQTPGQGLQFLFEYFSETQRNKGNFPGRFSGRQFSNSRSEMNVSTLELGDSALYLCASSFDPPSGYSGRTYEQYFGPGTRLTVT.

The rearrangement uses TRBV2 and TRBJ2-6; D remains ambiguous. Trimming cost V 6 bases and J 0 bases, with 6 bases left between them. The CDR3 has 14 residues. Germline assignment: CDR1 SNHLY and CDR2 FYNNEI. The CDR3 region has the DNA TGTGCCAGCAGCTGGGACTCTGGGGCCAACGTCCTGACTTTC. This translates into CASSWDSGANVLTF.

In its sample, this clone was seen once. The chain carries TRBV6-4 and TRBJ1-2, with a weak D call TRBD1 (6 bases). The CDR3 extends over 15 amino acids. Trimming removed 5 bases from V and 3 bases from J, with 16 bases in between. Germline loops: CDR1 MRHNA, CDR2 SNTAGT. The DNA of the CDR3 is TGTGCCAGCAGTAAAACCCTGACAGGAGACTATGGCTACACCTTC. Protein: CASSKTLTGDYGYTF.